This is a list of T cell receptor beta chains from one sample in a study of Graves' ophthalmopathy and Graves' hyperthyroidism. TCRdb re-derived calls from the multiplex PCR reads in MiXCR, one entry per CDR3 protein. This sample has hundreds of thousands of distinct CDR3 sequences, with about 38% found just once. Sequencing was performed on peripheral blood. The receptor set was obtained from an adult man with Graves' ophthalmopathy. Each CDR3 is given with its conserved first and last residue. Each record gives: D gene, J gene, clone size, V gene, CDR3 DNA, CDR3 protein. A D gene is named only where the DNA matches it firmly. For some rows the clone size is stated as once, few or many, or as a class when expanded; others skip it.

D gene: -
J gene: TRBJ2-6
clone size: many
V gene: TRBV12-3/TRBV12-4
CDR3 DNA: TGTGCCAGCAGCCTGGACATCCGCTCTGGGGCCAACGTCCTGACTTTC
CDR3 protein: CASSLDIRSGANVLTF

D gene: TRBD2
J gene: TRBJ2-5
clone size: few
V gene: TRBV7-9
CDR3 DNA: TGTGCCAGCAGCCAAGACGGGGGGGCCGCCCAAGAGACCCAGTACTTC
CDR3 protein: CASSQDGGAAQETQYF

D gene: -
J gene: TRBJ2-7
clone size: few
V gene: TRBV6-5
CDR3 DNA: TGTGCCAGCACCACAAACCCTGGCGGGGACCCACGCCAGCAGTACTTC
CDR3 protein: CASTTNPGGDPRQQYF

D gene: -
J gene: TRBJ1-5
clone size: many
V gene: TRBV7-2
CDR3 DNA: TGTGCCAGCAGCTTTTTGGGCAGGGATCAGCCCCAGCATTTT
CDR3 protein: CASSFLGRDQPQHF

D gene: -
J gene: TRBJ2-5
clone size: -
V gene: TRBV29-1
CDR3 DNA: TGCAGCGTTGAGGGGTTTGAGACCCAGTACTTC
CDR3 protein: CSVEGFETQYF

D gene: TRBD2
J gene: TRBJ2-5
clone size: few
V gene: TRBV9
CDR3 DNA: TGTGCCAGCAGCTTAGGGGCCGCGCTAGCGGGCCTACAAGAGACCCAGTACTTC
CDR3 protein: CASSLGAALAGLQETQYF

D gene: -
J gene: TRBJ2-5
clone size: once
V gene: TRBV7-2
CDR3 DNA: TGTGCCAGCAGCGCCCGGACGGTGGTCCAAGAGACCCAGTACTTC
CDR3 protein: CASSARTVVQETQYF

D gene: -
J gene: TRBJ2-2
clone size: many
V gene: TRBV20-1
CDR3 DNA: TGCAGTGCCTCGGGCGACACCGGGGAGCTGTTTTTT
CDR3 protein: CSASGDTGELFF

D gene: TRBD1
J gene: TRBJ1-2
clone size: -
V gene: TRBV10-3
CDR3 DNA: TGTGCCATCAGTGGCCTGGACAGGGCCTATGGCTACACCTTC
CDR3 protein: CAISGLDRAYGYTF

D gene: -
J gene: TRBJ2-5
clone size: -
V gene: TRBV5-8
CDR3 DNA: TGTGCCAGCAGCTTGGAGTACAGTAAAGAGACCCAGTACTTC
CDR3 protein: CASSLEYSKETQYF

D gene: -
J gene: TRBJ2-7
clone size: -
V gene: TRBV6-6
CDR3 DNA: TGTGCCAGCAGCCGCCTTAATGAGTACGAGCAGTACTTC
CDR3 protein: CASSRLNEYEQYF

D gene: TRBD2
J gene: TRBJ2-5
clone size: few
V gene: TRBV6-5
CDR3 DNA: TGTGCCAGCACCCCGTCAAGGTCTAGCGGGGGGGCTATGGAGACCCAGTACTTC
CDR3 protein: CASTPSRSSGGAMETQYF

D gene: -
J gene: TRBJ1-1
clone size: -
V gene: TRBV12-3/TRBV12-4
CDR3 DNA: TGTGCCAGCAGTTCCAGACAGGTCGCTGAAGCTTTCTTT
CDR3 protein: CASSSRQVAEAFF

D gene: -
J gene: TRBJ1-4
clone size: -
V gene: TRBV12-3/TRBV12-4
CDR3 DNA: TGTGCCACGAAACAGGGTCACGGGGAAAAACTGTTTTTT
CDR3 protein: CATKQGHGEKLFF

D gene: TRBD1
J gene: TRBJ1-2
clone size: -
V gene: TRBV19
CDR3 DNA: TGTGCCAGTAGTAAGCGGACAGGGCCCCATGGCTACACCTTC
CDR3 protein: CASSKRTGPHGYTF

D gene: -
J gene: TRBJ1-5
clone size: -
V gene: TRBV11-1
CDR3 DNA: TGTGCCAGCTCACCGAATTTCGGGGCTAATCAGCCCCAGCATTTT
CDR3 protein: CASSPNFGANQPQHF

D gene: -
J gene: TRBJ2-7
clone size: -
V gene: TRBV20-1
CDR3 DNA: TGCAATGCTAGAGATTCTAGAATCGTCGACGAGCAGTACTTC
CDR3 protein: CNARDSRIVDEQYF

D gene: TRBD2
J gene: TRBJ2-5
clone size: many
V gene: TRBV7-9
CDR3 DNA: TGTGCCAGCAGCGGGGGGGAACCGGGCAGGGAGACCCAGTACTTC
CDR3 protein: CASSGGEPGRETQYF

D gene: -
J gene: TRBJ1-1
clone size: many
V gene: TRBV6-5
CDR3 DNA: TGTGCCAGCAGTTACGACGGGGGGGCGGAAGCTTTCTTT
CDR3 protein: CASSYDGGAEAFF

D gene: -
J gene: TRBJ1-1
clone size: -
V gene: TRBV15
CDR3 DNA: TGTGCCACCAGCGTAGGTGGAGGTTGGAACACTGAAGCTTTCTTT
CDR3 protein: CATSVGGGWNTEAFF

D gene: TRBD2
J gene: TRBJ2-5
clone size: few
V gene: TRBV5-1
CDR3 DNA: TGCGCCAGCAGCTTGGCGGGTAGCGGGAGAGCAGAGACCCAGTACTTC
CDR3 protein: CASSLAGSGRAETQYF

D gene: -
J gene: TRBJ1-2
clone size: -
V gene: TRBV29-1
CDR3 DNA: TGCAGCGTTGGGTCCGGGGCTAACTATGGCTACACCTTC
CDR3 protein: CSVGSGANYGYTF

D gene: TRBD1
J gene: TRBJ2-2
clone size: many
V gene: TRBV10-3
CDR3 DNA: TGTGCCATCAGTGACTTGGGACAGGGGGCCGGAACCGGGGAGCTGTTTTTT
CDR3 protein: CAISDLGQGAGTGELFF

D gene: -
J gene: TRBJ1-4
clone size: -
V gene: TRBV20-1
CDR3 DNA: TGCAGTGCCCCCTTGCGGGGGGCGAAGGAAAAACTGTTTTTT
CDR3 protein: CSAPLRGAKEKLFF

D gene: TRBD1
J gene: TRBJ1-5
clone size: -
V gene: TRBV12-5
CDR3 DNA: TGTGCTAGTGGTTTGGCAATGACAGGGGATTATAGCAATCAGCCCCAGCATTTT
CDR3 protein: CASGLAMTGDYSNQPQHF

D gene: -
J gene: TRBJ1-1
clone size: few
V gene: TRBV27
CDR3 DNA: TGTGCCAGCAGTTTCGGGTACTTTACTGAAGCTTTCTTT
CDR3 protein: CASSFGYFTEAFF

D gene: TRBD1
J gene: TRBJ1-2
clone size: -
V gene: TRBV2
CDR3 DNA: TGTGCCAGCATTGGATACGGGACAGCTAACTATGGCTACACCTTC
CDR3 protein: CASIGYGTANYGYTF

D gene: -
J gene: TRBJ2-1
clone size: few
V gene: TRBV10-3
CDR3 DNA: TGTGCCATCAGTCCAGGGGAGTACAATGAGCAGTTCTTC
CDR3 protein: CAISPGEYNEQFF

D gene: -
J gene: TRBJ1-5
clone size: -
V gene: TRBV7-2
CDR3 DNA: TGTGCCAGCAGCTTCCAGGAGCCGACGGGTCAGCCCCAGCATTTT
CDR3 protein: CASSFQEPTGQPQHF

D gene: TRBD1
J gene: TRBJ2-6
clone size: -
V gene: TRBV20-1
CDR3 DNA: TGCAGTGCGGCGGCAGGGGGCAACGTCCTGACTTTC
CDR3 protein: CSAAAGGNVLTF

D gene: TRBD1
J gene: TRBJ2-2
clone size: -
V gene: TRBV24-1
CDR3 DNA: TGTGCCAGCAGTTTTGGTCAGGGGGCGACCGGGGAGCTGTTTTTT
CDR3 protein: CASSFGQGATGELFF

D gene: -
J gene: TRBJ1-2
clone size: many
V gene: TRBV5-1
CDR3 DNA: TGCGCCAGCAGCTTCGGTCATAACTATGGCTACACCTTC
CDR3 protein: CASSFGHNYGYTF

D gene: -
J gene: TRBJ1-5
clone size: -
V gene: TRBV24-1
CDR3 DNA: TGTGCCCCGCTGCCGGGCGACAGTTCCCAGCATTTT
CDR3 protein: CAPLPGDSSQHF

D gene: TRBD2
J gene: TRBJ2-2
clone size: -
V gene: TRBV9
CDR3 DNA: TGTGCCAGCAGCGTAGCTCCTAGCGGGAGTACCTCCCCGCTGAACACCGGGGAGCTGTTTTTT
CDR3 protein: CASSVAPSGSTSPLNTGELFF

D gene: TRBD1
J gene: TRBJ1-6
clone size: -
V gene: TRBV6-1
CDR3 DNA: TGTGCCAGCAGTGAACCCCTCCGAGGACAGGGGATCAGTTCACCCCTCCACTTT
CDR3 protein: CASSEPLRGQGISSPLHF

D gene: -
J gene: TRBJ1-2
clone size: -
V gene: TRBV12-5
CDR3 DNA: TGTGCCTGCAGTTTCCGAACAAACTATGGCTACACCTTC
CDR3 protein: CACSFRTNYGYTF

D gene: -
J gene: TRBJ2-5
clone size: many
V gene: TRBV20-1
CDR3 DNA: TGCAGTGCTAGAGATCCCGCTAGTGCAGAGACCCAGTACTTC
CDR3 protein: CSARDPASAETQYF

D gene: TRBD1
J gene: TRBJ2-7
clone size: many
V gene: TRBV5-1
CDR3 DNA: TGCGCCAGCAGCCAGGACAGGGTACGCTACGAGCAGTACTTC
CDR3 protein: CASSQDRVRYEQYF